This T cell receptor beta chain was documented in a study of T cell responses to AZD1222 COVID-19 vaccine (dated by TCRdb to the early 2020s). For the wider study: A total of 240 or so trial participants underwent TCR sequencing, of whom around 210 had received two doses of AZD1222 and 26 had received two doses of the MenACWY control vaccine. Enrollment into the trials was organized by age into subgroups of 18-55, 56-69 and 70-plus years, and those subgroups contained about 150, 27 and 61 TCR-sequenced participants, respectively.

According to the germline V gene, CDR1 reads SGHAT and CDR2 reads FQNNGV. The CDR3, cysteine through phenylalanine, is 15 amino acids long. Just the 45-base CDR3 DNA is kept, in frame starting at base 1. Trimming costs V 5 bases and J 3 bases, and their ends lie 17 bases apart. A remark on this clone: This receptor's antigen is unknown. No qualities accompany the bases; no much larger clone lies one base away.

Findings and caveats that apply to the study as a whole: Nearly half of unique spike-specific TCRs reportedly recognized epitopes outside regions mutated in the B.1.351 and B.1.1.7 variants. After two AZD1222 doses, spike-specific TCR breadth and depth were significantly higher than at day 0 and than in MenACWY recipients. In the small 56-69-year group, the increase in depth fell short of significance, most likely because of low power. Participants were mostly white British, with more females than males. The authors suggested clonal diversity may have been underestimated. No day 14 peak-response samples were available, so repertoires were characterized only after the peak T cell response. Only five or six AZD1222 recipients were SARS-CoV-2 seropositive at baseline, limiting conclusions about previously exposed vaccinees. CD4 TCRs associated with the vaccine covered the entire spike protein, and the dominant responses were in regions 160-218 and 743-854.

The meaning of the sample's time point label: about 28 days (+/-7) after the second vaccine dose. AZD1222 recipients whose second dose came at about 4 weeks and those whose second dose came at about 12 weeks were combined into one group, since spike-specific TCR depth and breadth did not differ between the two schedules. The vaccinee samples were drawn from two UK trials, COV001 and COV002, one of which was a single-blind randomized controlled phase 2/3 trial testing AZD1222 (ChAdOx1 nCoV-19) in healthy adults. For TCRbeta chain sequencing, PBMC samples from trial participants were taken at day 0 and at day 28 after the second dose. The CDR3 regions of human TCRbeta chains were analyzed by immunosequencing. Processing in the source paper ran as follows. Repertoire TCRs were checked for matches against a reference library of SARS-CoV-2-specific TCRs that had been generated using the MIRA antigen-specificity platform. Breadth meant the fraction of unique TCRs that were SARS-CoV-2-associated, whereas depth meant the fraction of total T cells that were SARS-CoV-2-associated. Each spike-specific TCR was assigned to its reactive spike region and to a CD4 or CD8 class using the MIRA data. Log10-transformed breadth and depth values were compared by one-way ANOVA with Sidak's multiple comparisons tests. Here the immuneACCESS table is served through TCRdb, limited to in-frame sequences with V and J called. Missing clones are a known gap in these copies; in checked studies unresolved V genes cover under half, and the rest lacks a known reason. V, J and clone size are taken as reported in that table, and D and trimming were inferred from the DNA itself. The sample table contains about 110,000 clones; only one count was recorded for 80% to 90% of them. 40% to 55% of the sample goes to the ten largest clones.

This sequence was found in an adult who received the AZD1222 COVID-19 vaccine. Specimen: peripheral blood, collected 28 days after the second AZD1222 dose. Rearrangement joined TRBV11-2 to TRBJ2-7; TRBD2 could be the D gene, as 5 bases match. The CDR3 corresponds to CASSTSGGEGYEQYF. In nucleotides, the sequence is TGTGCCAGCAGCACTTCGGGCGGAGAGGGCTACGAGCAGTACTTC.